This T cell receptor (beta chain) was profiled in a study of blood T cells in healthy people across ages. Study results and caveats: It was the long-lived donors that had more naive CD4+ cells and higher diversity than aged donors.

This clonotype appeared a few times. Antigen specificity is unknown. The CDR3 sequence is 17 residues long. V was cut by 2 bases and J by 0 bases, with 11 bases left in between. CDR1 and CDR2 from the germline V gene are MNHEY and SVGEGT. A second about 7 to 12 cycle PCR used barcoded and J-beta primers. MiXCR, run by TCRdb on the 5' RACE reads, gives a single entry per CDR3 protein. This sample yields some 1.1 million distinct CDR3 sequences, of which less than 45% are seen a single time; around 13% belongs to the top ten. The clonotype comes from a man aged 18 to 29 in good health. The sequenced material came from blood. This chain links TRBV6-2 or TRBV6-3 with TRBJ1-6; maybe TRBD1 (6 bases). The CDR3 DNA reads TGTGCCAGCAGTTACCGGACAGCGAGCTCCTATAATTCACCCCTCCACTTT. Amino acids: CASSYRTASSYNSPLHF.